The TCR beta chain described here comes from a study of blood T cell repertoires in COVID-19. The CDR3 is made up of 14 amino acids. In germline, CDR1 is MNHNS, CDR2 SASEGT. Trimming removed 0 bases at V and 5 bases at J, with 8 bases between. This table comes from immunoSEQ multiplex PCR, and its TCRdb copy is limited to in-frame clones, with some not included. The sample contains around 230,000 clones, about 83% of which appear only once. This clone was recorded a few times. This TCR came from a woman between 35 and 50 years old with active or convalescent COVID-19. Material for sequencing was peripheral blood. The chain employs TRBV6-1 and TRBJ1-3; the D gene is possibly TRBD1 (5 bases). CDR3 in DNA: TGTGCCAGCAGTGAAGCACGGGGGAGAAACACCATATATTTT. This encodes CASSEARGRNTIYF.